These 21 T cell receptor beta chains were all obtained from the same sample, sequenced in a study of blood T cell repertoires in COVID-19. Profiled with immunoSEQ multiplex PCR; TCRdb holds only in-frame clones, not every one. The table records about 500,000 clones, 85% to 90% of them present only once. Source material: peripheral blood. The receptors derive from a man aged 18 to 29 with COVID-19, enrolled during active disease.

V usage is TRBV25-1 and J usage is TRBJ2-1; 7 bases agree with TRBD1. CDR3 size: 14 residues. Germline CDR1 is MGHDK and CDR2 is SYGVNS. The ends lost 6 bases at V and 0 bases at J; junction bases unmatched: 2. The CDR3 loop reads CASRGQSSYNEQFF. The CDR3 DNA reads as TGTGCCAGCAGGGGACAGTCCTCCTACAATGAGCAGTTCTTC.

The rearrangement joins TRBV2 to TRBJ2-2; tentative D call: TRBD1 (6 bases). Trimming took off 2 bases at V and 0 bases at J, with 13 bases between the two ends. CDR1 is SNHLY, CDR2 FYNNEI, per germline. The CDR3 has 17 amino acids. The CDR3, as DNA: TGTGCCAGCAGTGAAATAGTGACAGGCGCGAACACCGGGGAGCTGTTTTTT. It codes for CASSEIVTGANTGELFF.

The CDR3, as DNA: TGTGCCAGCAGCGCCCCTCTAGCGGGGGTAGACGAGCAGTACTTC. Protein product: CASSAPLAGVDEQYF. The chain joins TRBV5-4 to TRBJ2-7, with 10 bases that match TRBD2. V lost 4 bases, J lost 5 bases, and 9 bases stayed unmatched. Germline assignment: CDR1 SGHNT and CDR2 YYREEE (reference sequence). The CDR3 is made up of 15 amino acids.

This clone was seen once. The CDR3 nucleotides are TGTGCCAGCAGTGAACTGGACGGGGGAAATTCACCCCTCCACTTT. Translation gives CASSELDGGNSPLHF. The chain is built from TRBV6-1 and TRBJ1-6; possible D gene TRBD1, 5 bases. Germline assignment: CDR1 MNHNS and CDR2 SASEGT. This CDR3 has 15 amino acids. V was trimmed by 2 bases and J by 7 bases, leaving 12 bases between them.

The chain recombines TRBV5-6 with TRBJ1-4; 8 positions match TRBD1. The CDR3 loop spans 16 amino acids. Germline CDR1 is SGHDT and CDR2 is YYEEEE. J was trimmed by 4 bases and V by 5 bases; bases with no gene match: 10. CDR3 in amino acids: CASSWGTGSGNEKLFF. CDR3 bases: TGTGCCAGCAGTTGGGGGACAGGAAGTGGTAATGAAAAACTGTTTTTT. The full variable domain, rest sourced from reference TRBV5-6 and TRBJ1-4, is DAGVTQSPTHLIKTRGQQVTLRCSPKSGHDTVSWYQQALGQGPQFIFQYYEEEERQRGNFPDRFSGHQFPNYSSELNVNALLLGDSALYLCASSWGTGSGNEKLFFGSGTQLSVL.

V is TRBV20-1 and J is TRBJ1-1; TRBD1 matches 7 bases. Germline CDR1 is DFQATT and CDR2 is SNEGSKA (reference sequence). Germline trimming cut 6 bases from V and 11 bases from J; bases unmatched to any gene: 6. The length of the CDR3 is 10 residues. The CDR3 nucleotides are TGCAGTGCCTTGGGACAGAGGGCTTTCTTT. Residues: CSALGQRAFF.

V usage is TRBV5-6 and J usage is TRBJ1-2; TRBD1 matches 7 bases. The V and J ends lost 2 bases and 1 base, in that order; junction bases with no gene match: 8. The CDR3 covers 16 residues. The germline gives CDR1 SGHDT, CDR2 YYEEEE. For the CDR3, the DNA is TGTGCCAGCAGCTTCCAGACAGGGCAAATTAACTATGGCTACACCTTC. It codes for CASSFQTGQINYGYTF.

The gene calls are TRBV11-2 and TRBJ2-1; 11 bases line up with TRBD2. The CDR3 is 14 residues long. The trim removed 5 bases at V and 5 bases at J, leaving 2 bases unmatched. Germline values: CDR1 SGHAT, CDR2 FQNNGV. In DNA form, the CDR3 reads TGTGCCAGCAGCCCTAGCGGGGGGAACAATGAGCAGTTCTTC. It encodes CASSPSGGNNEQFF.

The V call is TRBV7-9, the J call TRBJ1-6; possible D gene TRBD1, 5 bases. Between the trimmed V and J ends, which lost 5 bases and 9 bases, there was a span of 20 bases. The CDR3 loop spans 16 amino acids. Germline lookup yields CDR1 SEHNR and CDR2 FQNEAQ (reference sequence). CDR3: CASSQGGGGGRSPLHF. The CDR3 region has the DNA TGTGCCAGCAGCCAAGGCGGCGGCGGGGGTCGTTCACCCCTCCACTTT.

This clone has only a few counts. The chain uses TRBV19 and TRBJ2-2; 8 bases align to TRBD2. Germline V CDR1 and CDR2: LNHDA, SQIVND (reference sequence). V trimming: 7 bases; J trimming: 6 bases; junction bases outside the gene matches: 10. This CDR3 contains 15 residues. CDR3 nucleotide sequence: TGTGCCAGTAACCCCGGGACTAGAGGTGCCGGGGAGCTGTTTTTT. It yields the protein CASNPGTRGAGELFF.

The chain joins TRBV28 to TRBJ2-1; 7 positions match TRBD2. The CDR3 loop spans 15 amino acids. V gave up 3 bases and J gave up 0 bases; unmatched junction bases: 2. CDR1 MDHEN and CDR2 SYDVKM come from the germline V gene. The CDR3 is CASSLGGSSYNEQFF. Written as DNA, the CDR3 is TGTGCCAGCAGTTTGGGAGGGAGCTCCTACAATGAGCAGTTCTTC.

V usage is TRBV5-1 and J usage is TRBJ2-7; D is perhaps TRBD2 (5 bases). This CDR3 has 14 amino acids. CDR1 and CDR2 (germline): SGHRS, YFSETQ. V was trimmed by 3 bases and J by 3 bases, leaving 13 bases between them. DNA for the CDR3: TGCGCCAGCAGCTGGAGGAGCGCTGACTACGAGCAGTACTTC. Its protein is CASSWRSADYEQYF.

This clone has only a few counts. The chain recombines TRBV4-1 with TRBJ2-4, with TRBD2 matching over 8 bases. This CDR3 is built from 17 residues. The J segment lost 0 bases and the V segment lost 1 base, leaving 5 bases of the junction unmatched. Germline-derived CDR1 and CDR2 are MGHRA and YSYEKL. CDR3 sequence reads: CASSQVGLAVAKNIQYF. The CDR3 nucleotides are TGCGCCAGCAGCCAAGTAGGACTAGCAGTAGCCAAAAACATTCAGTACTTC.

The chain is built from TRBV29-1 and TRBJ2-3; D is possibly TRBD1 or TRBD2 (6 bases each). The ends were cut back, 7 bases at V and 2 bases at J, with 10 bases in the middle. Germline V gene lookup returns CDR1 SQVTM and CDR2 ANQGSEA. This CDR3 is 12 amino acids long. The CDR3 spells CSAGAATDTQYF. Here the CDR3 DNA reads TGCAGCGCGGGGGCCGCCACAGATACGCAGTATTTT.

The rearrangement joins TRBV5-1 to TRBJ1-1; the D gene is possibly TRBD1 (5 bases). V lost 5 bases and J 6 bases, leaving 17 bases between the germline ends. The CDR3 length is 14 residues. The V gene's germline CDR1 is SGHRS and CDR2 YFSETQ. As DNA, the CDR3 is TGCGCCAGCAGACTTGACTGGGGGGAGCCTGAAGCTTTCTTT. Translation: CASRLDWGEPEAFF.

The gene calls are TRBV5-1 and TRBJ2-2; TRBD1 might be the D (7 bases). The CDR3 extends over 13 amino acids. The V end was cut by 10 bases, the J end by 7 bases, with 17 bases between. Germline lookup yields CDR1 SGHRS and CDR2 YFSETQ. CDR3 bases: TGCGCCGGGGAGGAGGGGGCTAGCGGGGAGCTGTTTTTT. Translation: CAGEEGASGELFF.

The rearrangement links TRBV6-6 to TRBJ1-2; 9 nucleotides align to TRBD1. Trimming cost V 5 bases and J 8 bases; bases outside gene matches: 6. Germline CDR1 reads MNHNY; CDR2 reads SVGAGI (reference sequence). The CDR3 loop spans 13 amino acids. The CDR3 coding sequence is TGTGCCAGCAGTCGGGACAGGGCCGGGGGCTACACCTTC. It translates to CASSRDRAGGYTF.

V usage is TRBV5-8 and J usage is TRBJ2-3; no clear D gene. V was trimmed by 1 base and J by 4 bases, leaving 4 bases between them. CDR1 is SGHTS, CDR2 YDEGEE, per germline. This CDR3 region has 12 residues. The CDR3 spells CASSLWPDTQYF. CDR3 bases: TGTGCCAGCAGCTTGTGGCCAGATACGCAGTATTTT.

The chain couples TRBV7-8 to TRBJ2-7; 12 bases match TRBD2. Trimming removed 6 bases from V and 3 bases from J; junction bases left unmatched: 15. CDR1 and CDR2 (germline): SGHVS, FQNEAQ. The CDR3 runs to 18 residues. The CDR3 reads CASRGRLAGGKAGYEQYF. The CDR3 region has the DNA TGTGCCAGCAGGGGTAGGCTAGCGGGAGGGAAAGCGGGCTACGAGCAGTACTTC.

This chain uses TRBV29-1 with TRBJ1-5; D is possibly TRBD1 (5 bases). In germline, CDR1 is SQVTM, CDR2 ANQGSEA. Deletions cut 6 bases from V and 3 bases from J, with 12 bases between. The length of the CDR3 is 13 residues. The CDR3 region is CSVGGTSNQPQHF. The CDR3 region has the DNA TGCAGCGTGGGGGGAACCTCCAATCAGCCCCAGCATTTT. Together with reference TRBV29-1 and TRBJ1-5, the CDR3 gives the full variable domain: SAVISQKPSRDICQRGTSLTIQCQVDSQVTMMFWYRQQPGQSLTLIATANQGSEATYESGFVIDKFPISRPNLTFSTLTVSNMSPEDSSIYLCSVGGTSNQPQHFGDGTRLSIL.

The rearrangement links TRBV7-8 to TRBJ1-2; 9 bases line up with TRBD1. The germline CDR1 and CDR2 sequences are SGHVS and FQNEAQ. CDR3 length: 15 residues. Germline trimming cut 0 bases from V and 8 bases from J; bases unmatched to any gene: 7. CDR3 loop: CASSLAGTGYRGYTF. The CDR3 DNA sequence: TGTGCCAGCAGCTTAGCAGGGACAGGGTATCGGGGCTACACCTTC.